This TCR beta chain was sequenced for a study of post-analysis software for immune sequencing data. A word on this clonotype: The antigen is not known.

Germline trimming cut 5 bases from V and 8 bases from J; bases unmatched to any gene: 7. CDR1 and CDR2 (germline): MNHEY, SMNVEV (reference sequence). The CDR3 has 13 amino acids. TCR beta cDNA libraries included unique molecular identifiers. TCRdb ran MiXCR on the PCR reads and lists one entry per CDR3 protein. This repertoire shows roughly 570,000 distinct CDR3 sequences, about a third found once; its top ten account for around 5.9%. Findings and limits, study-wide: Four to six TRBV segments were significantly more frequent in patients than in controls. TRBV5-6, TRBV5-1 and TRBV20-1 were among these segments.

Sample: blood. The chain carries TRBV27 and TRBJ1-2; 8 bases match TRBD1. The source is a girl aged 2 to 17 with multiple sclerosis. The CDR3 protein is CASSPGGIEGYTF. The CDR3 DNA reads TGTGCCAGCAGTCCAGGGGGCATCGAAGGCTACACCTTC.